Sequencing of this TCR beta chain was carried out in a study of blood T cell repertoires in COVID-19. CDR1 and CDR2 (germline): GTSNPN, SVGIG (reference sequence). The CDR3 is 15 amino acids. Trimming took 0 bases from V and 1 from J, leaving 10 bases between them. Here immunoSEQ multiplex PCR was the method, and the copy in TCRdb shows in-frame clones only, minus some. The sample contains roughly 240,000 clones, approximately 87% of which appear only once. The sequenced sample was peripheral blood. The TCR sequence derives from a man between 60 and 75 years old who had recovered from COVID-19. The chain has TRBV30 and TRBJ2-1; D is ambiguous. As DNA, the CDR3 is TGTGCCTGGAGTGTGGCCTCCCCATCCTACAATGAGCAGTTCTTC. Encoded protein: CAWSVASPSYNEQFF.